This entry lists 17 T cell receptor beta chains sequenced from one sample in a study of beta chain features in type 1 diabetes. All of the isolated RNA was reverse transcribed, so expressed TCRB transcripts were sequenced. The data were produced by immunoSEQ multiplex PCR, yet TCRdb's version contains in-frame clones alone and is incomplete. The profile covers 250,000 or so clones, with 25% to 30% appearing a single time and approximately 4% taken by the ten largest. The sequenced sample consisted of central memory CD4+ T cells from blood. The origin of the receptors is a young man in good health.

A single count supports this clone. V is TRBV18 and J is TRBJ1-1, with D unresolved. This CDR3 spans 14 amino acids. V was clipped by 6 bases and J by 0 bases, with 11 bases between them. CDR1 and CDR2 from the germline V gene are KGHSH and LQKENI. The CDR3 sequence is CASSTVNMNTEAFF. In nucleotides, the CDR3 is TGTGCCAGCTCTACAGTTAACATGAACACTGAAGCTTTCTTT.

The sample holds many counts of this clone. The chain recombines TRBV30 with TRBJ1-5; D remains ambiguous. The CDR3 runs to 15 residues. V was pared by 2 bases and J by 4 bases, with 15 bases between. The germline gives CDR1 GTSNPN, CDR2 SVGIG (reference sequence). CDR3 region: CAWSNPPPPNQPQHF. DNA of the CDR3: TGTGCCTGGAGTAACCCCCCTCCCCCTAATCAGCCCCAGCATTTT.

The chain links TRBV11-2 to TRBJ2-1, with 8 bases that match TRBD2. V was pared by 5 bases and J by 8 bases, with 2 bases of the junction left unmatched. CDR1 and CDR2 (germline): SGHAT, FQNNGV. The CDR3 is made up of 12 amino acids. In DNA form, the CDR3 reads TGTGCCAGCAGCGCTAGCGGGTATGAGCAGTTCTTC. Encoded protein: CASSASGYEQFF. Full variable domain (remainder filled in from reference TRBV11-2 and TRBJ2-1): EAGVAQSPRYKIIEKRQSVAFWCNPISGHATLYWYQQILGQGPKLLIQFQNNGVVDDSQLPKDRFSAERLKGVDSTLKIQPAKLEDSAVYLCASSASGYEQFFGPGTRLTVL.

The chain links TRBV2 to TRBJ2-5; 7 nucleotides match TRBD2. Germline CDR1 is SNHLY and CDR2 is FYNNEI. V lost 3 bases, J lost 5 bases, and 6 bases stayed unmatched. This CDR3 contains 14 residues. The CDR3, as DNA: TGTGCCAGCAGTGATAACTACGGGGGGGAGACCCAGTACTTC. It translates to CASSDNYGGETQYF.

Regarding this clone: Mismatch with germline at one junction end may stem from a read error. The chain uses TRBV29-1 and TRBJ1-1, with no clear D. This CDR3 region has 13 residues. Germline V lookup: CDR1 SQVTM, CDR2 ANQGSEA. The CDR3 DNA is TGCAGCGTTAAAGAACACAAGGGAACTGAAGCTTTCTTT. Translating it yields CSVKEHKGTEAFF.

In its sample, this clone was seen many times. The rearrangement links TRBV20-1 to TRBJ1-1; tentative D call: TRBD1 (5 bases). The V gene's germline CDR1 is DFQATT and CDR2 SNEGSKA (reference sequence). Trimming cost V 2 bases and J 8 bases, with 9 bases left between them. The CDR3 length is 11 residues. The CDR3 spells CSARTQGEAFF. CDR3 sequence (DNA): TGCAGTGCTAGAACCCAGGGAGAAGCTTTCTTT.

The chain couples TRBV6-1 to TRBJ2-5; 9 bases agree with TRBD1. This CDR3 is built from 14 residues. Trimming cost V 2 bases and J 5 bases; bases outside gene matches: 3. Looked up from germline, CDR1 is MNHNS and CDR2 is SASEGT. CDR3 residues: CASSETGGWETQYF. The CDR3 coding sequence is TGTGCCAGCAGTGAAACAGGGGGCTGGGAGACCCAGTACTTC.

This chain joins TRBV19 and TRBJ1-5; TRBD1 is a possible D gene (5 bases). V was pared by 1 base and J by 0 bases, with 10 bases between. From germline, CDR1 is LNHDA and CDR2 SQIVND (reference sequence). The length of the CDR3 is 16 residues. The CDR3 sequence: CASSIAGTYSNQPQHF. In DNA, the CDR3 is TGTGCCAGTAGTATAGCAGGGACCTATAGCAATCAGCCCCAGCATTTT.

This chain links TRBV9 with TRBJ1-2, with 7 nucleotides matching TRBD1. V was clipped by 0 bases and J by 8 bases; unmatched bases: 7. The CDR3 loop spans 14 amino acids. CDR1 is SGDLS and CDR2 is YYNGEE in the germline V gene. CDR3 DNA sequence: TGTGCCAGCAGCGTAGCTAACAGGGGTGCGGGCTACACCTTC. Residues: CASSVANRGAGYTF.

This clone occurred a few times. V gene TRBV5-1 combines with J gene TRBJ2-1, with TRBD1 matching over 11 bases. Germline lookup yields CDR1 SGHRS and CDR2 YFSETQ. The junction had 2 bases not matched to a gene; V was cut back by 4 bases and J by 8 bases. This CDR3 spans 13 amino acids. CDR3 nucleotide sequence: TGCGCCAGCAGCGCGGACAGGGGGCATGAGCAGTTCTTC. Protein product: CASSADRGHEQFF.

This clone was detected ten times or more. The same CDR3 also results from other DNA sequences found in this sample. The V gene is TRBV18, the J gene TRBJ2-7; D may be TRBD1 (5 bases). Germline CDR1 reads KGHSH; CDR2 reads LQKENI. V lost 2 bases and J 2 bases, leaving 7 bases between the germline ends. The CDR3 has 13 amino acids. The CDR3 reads CASSPSGTYEQYF. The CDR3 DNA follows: TGTGCCAGCTCACCATCAGGGACCTACGAGCAGTACTTC.

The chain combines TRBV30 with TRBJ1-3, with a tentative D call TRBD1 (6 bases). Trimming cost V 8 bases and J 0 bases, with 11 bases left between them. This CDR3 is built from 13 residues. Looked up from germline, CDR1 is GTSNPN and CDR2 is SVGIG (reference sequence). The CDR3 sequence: CAGGISSGNTIYF. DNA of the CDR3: TGTGCCGGGGGCATCAGCTCTGGAAACACCATATATTTT.

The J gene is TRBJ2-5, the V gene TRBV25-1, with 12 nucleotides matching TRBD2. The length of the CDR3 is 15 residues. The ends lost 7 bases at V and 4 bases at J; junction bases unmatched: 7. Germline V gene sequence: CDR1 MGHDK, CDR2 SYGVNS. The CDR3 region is CASTPTSGSSETQYF. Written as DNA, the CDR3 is TGTGCCAGCACGCCGACTAGCGGGAGTTCAGAGACCCAGTACTTC.

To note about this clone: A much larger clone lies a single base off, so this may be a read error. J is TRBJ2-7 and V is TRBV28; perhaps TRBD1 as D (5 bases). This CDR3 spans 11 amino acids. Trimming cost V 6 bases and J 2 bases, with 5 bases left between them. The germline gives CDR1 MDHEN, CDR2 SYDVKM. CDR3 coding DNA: TGTGCCAGCAGGACAGCCTACGAGCAGTACTTC. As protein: CASRTAYEQYF.

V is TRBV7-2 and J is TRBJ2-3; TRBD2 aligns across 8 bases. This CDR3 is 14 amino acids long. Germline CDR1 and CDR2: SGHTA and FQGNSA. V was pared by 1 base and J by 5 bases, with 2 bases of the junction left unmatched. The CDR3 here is CASSLGTSLDTQYF. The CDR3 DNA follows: TGTGCCAGCAGCTTAGGGACTAGCTTAGATACGCAGTATTTT.

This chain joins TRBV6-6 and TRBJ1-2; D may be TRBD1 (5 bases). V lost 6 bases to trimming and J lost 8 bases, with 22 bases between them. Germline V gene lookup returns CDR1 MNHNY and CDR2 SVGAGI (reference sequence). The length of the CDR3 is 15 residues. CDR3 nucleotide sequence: TGTGCCAGCAGCCCCACCGAAGGAGGGGCCGGAGGCTACACCTTC. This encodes CASSPTEGGAGGYTF.

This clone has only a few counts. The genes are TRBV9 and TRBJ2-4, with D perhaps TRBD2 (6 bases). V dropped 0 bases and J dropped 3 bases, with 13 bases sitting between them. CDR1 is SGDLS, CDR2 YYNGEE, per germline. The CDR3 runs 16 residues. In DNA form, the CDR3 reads TGTGCCAGCAGCGTAGGAACGGGGGTGGGCAAAAACATTCAGTACTTC. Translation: CASSVGTGVGKNIQYF.